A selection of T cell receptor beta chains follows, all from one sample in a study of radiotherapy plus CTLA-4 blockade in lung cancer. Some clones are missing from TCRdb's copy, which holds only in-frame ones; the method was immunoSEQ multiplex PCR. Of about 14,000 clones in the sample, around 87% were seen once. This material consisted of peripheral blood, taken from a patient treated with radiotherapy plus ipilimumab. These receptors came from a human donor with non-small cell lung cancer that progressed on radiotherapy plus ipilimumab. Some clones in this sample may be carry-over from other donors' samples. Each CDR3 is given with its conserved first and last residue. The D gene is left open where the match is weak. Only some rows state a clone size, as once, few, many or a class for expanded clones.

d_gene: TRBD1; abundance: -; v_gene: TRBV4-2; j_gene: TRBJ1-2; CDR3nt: TGTGCCAGCGGGCCTCCAGGGGGCGGCTACACCTTC; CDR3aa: CASGPPGGGYTF
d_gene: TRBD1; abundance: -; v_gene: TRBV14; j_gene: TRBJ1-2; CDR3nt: TGTGCCAGCAGCCTGGGACAGGGGTATGGCTACACCTTC; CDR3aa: CASSLGQGYGYTF
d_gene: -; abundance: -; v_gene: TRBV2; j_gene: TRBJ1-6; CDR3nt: TGTGCCAGCAGCCCCAGCGGTAATTCACCCCTCCACTTT; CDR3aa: CASSPSGNSPLHF
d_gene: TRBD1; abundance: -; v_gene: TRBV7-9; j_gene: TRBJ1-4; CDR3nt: TGTGCCAGCAGCTTACCGGGACAGGGGGCAACTAATGAAAAACTGTTTTTT; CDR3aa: CASSLPGQGATNEKLFF
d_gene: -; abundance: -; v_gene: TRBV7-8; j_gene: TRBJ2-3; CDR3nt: TGTGCCAGCAGCTCCCAGAGGAGGGAGGTAGCGACAGATACGCAGTATTTT; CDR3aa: CASSSQRREVATDTQYF
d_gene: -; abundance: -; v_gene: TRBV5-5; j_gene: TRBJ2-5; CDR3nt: TGTGCCAGCAGCCCCGGATTCACGAGGGAGACCCAGTACTTC; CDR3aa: CASSPGFTRETQYF
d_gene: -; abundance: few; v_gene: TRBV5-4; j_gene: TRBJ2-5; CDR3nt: TGTGCCAGCAGCACCCCGAGGGCCCAAGAAGAGACCCAGTACTTC; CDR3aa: CASSTPRAQEETQYF
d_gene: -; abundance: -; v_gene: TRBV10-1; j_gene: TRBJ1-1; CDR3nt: TGCGCCAGCAGTGGAGCAACAGGGTCGGGCACTGAAGCTTTCTTT; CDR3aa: CASSGATGSGTEAFF
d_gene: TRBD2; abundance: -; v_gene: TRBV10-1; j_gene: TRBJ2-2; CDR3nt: TGCGCCAGCAGTGAACGCCAAGCGGGGACCGGGGAGCTGTTTTTT; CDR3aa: CASSERQAGTGELFF
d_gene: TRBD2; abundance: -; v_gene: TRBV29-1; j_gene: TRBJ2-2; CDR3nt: TGCAGCGCTACGACTAGCGGGAGAACCGGGGAGCTGTTTTTT; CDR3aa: CSATTSGRTGELFF
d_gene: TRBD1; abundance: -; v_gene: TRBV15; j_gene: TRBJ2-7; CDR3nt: TGTGCCACCAGCTGGACAGGGGACGCCTACGAGCAGTACTTC; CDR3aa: CATSWTGDAYEQYF
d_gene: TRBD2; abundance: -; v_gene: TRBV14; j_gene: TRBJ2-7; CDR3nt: TGTGCCAGCAGCCAAGGGACTAGCGATTACTACGAGCAGTACTTC; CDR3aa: CASSQGTSDYYEQYF
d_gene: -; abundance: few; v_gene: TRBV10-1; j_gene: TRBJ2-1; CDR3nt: TGCGCCAGCAGTAGAGTACGTCCCTACAATGAGCAGTTCTTC; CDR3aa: CASSRVRPYNEQFF
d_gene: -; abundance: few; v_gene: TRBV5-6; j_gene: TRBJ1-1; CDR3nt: TGTGCCAGCAGCTTGGGACAGCCGAACACTGAAGCTTTCTTT; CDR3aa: CASSLGQPNTEAFF
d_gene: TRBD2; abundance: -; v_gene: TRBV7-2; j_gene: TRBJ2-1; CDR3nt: TGTGCCAGCAGCTTAGAGCTAGCGGGAGCCAATGAGCAGTTCTTC; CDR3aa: CASSLELAGANEQFF
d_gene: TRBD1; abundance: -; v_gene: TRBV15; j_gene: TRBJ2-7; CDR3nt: TGTGCCACCAGCAGAGATCCGGGACAGGGGGCCCACGAGCAGTACTTC; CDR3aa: CATSRDPGQGAHEQYF
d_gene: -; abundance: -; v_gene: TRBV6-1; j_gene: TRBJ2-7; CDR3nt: TGTGCCAGCAGTGAAGCCCTCGACAGCTACGAGCAGTACTTC; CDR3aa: CASSEALDSYEQYF
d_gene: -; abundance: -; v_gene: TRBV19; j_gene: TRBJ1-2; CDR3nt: TGTGCCAGTAGTACCCTTACAAAATATGGCTACACCTTC; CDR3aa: CASSTLTKYGYTF
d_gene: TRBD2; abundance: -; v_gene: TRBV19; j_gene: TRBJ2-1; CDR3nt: TGTGCGGCGGGGACTAGCGGTCCTGAGCAGTTCTTC; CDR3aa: CAAGTSGPEQFF
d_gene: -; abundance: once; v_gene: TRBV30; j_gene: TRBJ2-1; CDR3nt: TGTGCCTGGAGTGGATTTCCGAAACCTAACAATGAGCAGTTCTTC; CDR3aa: CAWSGFPKPNNEQFF
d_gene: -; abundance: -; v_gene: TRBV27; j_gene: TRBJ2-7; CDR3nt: TGTGCCAGCAGTTTTTTAGGGGCATACGAGCAGTACTTC; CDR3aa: CASSFLGAYEQYF
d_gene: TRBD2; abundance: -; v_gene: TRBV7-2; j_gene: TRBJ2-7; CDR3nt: TGTGCCAGCAGCACGGGGGGCGAGCAGTACTTC; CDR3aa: CASSTGGEQYF
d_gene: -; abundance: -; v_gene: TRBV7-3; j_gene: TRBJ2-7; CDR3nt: TGTGCCAGCAGCTTAACAGCCGACAGCTCCTACGAGCAGTACTTC; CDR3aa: CASSLTADSSYEQYF
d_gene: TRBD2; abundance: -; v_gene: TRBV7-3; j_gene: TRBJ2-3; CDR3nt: TGTGCCAGCAGCCTAGCGGGGGGCACAGATACGCAGTATTTT; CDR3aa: CASSLAGGTDTQYF
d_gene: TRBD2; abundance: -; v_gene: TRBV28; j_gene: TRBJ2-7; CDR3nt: TGTGCCAGCTACACCACCCTTAGCGGGCCAGACGAGCAGTACTTC; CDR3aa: CASYTTLSGPDEQYF
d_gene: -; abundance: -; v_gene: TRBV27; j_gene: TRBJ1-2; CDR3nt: TGTGCCAGCAGTGCCCCAGCGGCGGGCATGACTGGCTACACCTTC; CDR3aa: CASSAPAAGMTGYTF
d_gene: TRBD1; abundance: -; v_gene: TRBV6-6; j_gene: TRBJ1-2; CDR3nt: TGTGCCAGCAACAAGACAGGGGCCTATGGCTACACCTTC; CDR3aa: CASNKTGAYGYTF
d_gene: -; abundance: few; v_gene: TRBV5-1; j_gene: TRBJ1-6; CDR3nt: TGCGCCAGCAGCTTGGGGGGACCGGGGGATTCACCCCTCCACTTT; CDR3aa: CASSLGGPGDSPLHF
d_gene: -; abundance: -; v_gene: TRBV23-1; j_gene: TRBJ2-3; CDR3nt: TGCGCCAGCCTCCCACAGGGCAGCACAGATACGCAGTATTTT; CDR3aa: CASLPQGSTDTQYF
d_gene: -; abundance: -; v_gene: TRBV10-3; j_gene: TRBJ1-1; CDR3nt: TGTGCCGTACGGACCGGAGGGGTAGGTGAAGCTTTCTTT; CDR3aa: CAVRTGGVGEAFF
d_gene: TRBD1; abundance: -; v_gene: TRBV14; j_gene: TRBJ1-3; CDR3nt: TGTGCCAGCAGCGGCCGGGACAGGACACTCTCTGGAAACACCATATATTTT; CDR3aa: CASSGRDRTLSGNTIYF
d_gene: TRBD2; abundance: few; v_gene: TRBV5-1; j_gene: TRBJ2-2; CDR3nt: TGCGCCAGCAGCGCCAACGCCGGGACTAGCGGGAACACCGGGGAGCTGTTTTTT; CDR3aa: CASSANAGTSGNTGELFF
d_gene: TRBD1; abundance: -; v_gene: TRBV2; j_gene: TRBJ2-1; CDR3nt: TGTGCCAGCAGTGCAGGACAGGGGGTCTTCAATGAGCAGTTCTTC; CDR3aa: CASSAGQGVFNEQFF
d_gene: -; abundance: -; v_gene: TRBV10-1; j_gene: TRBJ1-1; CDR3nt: TGCGCCAGCAGGATTCGACAGAACACTGAAGCTTTCTTT; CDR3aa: CASRIRQNTEAFF
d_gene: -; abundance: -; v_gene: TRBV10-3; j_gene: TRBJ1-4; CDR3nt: TGTGCCATCAGCCCTGTAGGGGCTTATGAAAAACTGTTTTTT; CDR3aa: CAISPVGAYEKLFF
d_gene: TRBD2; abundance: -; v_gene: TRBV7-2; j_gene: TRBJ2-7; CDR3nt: TGTGCCAGCAGCTCGGACCGACTAGCGGGAGGGGCCTACGAGCAGTACTTC; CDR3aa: CASSSDRLAGGAYEQYF
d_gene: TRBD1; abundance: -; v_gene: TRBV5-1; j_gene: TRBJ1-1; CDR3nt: TGCGCCAGCAGCTTGGACAGGGGGGGGGCTGAAGCTTTCTTT; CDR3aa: CASSLDRGGAEAFF
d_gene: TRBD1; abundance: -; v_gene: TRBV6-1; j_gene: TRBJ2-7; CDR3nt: TGTGCCAGCAGTGAAGTAGGGGGCGGATACGAGCAGTACTTC; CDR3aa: CASSEVGGGYEQYF
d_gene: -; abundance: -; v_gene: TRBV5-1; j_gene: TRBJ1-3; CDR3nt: TGCGCCAGCAGCAATACAGGGTTTGGAAACACCATATATTTT; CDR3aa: CASSNTGFGNTIYF
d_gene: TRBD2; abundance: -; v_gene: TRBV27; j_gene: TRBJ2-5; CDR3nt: TGTGCCACCATGGGACTAGCGGGAGGCCCCATGGAGACCCAGTACTTC; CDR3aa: CATMGLAGGPMETQYF
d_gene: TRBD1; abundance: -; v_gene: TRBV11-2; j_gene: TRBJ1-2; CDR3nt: TGTGCCAGCAGCTCGAAACAGGGGGAGGATGGCTACACCTTC; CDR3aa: CASSSKQGEDGYTF
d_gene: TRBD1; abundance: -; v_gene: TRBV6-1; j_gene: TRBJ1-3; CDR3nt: TGTGCCAGCAGTGAATACAGGACAGGAAATGGAAACACCATATATTTT; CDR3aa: CASSEYRTGNGNTIYF
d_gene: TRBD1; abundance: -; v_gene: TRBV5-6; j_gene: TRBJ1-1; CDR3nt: TGTGCCAGCAGCTTCGGGACAGCAAGAGGAATGAACACTGAAGCTTTCTTT; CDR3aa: CASSFGTARGMNTEAFF
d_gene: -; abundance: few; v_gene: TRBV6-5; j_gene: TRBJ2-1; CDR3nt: TGTGCCAGCAGTTACCGTAGGACTCATGAGCAGTTCTTC; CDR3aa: CASSYRRTHEQFF
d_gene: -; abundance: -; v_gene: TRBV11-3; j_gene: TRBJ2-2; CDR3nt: TGTGCCAGCAGCCGAGACAGGCTGGGCGCCGGGGAGCTGTTTTTT; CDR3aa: CASSRDRLGAGELFF
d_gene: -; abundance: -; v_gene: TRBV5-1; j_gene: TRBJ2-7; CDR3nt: TGCGCCAGCAGCTTCGCCCCCACAGGTTTCAACGAGCAGTACTTC; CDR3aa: CASSFAPTGFNEQYF
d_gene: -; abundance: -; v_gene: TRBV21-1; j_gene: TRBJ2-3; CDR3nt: TGTGCCAGCCGCGATCCAACCGGGACATCCCGCCGTCGAGTGCGCACAGATACGCAGTATTTT; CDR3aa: CASRDPTGTSRRRVRTDTQYF
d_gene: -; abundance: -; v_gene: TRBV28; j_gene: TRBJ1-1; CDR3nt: TGTGCCAGCATAAGCGGCAGGGAAGCTTTCTTT; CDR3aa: CASISGREAFF
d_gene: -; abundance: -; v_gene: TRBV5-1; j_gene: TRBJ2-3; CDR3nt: TGCGCCAGCAGCTCCCAGGTCGGAAACACAGATAGGCAGTATTTT; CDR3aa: CASSSQVGNTDRQYF
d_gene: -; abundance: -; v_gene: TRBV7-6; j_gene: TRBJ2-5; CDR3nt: TGTGCCAGCAGCTCAGGACAAGACCAAGAGACCCAGTACTTC; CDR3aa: CASSSGQDQETQYF
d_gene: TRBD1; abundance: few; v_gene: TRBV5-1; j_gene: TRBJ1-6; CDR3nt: TGCGCCAGCAGCCCTGGGACAGGGGGGGACTCACCCCTCCACTTT; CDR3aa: CASSPGTGGDSPLHF
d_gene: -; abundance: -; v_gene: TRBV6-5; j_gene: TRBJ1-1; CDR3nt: TGTGCCAGCACTCCCCAGTTGTCACAGACTGAAGCTTTCTTT; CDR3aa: CASTPQLSQTEAFF
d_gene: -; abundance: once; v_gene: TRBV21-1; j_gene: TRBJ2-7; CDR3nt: TGTGCCAGCAAGGACAGGGCTGTCTACGAGCAGTACTTC; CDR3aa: CASKDRAVYEQYF
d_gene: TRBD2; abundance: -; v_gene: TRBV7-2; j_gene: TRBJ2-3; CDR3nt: TGTGCCAGCAGCTTAGAAGGGACTAGCGGGAGATTCCTAAATACGCAGTATTTT; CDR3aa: CASSLEGTSGRFLNTQYF
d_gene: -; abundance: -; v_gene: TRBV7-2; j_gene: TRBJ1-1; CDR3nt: TGTGCCAGCAGCCGCAGGCCGTCGGGACAGAACACTGAAGCTTTCTTT; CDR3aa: CASSRRPSGQNTEAFF